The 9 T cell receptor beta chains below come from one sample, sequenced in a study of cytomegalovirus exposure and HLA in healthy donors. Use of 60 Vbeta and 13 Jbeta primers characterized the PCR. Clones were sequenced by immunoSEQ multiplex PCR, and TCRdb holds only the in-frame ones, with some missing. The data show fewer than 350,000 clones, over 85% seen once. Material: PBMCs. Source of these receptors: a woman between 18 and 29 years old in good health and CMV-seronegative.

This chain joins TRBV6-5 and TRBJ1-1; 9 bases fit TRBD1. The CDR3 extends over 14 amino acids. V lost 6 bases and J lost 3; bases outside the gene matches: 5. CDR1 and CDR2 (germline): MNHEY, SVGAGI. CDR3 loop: CASSRTGADTEAFF. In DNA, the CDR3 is TGTGCCAGCAGCCGGACAGGGGCAGACACTGAAGCTTTCTTT.

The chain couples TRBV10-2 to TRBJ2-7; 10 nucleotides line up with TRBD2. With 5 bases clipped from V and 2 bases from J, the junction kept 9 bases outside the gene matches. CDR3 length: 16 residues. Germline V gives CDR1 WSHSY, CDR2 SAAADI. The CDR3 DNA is TGCGCCAGCAGTTATTTTAGCGGGGGGCTAACCTACGAGCAGTACTTC. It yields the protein CASSYFSGGLTYEQYF.

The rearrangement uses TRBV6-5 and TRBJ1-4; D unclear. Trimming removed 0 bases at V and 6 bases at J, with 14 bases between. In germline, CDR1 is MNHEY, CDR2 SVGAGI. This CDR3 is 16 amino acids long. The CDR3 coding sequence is TGTGCCAGCAGTTACTCTTTCCATCGGGAGGATGAAAAACTGTTTTTT. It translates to CASSYSFHREDEKLFF.

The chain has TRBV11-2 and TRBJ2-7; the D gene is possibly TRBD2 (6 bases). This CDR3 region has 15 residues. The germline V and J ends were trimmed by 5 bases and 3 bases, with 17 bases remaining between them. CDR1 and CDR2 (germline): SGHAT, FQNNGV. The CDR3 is CASSTRLDRDYEQYF. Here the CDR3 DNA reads TGTGCCAGCAGCACCCGACTAGACCGGGACTACGAGCAGTACTTC.

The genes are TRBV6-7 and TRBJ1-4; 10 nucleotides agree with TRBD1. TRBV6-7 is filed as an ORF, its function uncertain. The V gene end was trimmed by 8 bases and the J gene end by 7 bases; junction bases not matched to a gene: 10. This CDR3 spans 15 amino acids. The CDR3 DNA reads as TGTGCCAGCGCATTACCGGGACAGGGGCCTGAAAAACTGTTTTTT. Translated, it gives CASALPGQGPEKLFF.

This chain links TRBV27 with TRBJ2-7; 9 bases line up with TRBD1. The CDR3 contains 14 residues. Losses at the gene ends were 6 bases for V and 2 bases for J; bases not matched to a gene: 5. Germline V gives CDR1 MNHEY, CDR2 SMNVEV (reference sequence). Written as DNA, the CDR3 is TGTGCCAGCAGCCTGACAGGGGGAACCTACGAGCAGTACTTC. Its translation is CASSLTGGTYEQYF.

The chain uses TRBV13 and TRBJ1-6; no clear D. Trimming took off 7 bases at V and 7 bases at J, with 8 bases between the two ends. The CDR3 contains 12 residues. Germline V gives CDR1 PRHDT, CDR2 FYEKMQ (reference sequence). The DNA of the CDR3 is TGTGCCAGCACCCGGGAGAATTCACCCCTCCACTTT. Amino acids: CASTRENSPLHF. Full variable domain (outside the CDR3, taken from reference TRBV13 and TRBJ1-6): AAGVIQSPRHLIKEKRETATLKCYPIPRHDTVYWYQQGPGQDPQFLISFYEKMQSDKGSIPDRFSAQQFSDYHSELNMSSLELGDSALYFCASTRENSPLHFGNGTRLTVT.

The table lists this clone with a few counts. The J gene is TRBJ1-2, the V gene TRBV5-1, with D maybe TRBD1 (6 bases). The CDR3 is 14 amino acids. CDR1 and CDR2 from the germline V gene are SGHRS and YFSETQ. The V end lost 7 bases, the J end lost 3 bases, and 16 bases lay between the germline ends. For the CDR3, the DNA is TGCGCCAGCGGGGCAGGGGTCTTGGACTATGGCTACACCTTC. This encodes CASGAGVLDYGYTF.

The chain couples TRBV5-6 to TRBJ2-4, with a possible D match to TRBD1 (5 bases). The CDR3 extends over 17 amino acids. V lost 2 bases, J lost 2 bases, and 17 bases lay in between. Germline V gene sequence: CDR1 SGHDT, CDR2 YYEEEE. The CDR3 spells CASSLGYSAGTKNIQYF. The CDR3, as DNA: TGTGCCAGCAGCTTAGGGTACTCAGCAGGGACCAAAAACATTCAGTACTTC. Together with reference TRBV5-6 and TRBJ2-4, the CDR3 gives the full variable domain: DAGVTQSPTHLIKTRGQQVTLRCSPKSGHDTVSWYQQALGQGPQFIFQYYEEEERQRGNFPDRFSGHQFPNYSSELNVNALLLGDSALYLCASSLGYSAGTKNIQYFGAGTRLSVL.